The 11 T cell receptor beta chains listed next were all sequenced from one sample in a study of shared T cell receptors in the human thymus. Method: immunoSEQ multiplex PCR; TCRdb's copy keeps in-frame clones and lacks some. The table lists almost 550,000 clones, about four fifths of them singletons. This sample was shared with a second study, whose subject was human thymus T cells.

The source material was thymocytes. Receptors were obtained from a boy less than two years old with a congenital heart defect.

This clone has only a few counts. The rearrangement links TRBV6-1 to TRBJ1-5, with TRBD1 as a possible D gene (6 bases). The ends were cut back, 2 bases at V and 5 bases at J, with 19 bases in the middle. From germline, CDR1 is MNHNS and CDR2 SASEGT. The CDR3 has 17 amino acids. The CDR3 reads CASSELGGGQAHQPQHF. The DNA for the CDR3 is TGTGCCAGCAGTGAACTGGGGGGGGGACAAGCTCATCAGCCCCAGCATTTT.

This clone came up once. This chain joins TRBV7-9 and TRBJ1-1, with 8 positions matching TRBD1. CDR1 is SEHNR and CDR2 is FQNEAQ in the germline V gene (reference sequence). V lost 5 bases to trimming and J lost 6 bases; unmatched junction nucleotides: 5. CDR3 length: 13 amino acids. CDR3 in DNA: TGTGCCAGCAGCACCCGGGACAGGCCTGAAGCTTTCTTT. It is translated as CASSTRDRPEAFF.

The chain has TRBV28 and TRBJ2-7; TRBD1 agrees at 7 bases. The junction had 19 bases not matched to a gene; V was cut back by 9 bases and J by 2 bases. There are 17 residues in the CDR3. Germline-derived CDR1 and CDR2 are MDHEN and SYDVKM. The CDR3 region is CASKPRRPRDRTYEQYF. The CDR3 nucleotides are TGTGCCAGTAAACCCCGTCGGCCCCGGGACAGAACCTACGAGCAGTACTTC.

The chain carries TRBV11-3 and TRBJ2-3; 7 bases line up with TRBD2. The germline V gene has CDR1 SGHNT and CDR2 YENEEA. The trim removed 6 bases at V and 4 bases at J, leaving 7 bases unmatched. The CDR3 contains 14 residues. CDR3 in DNA: TGTGCCAGCAGGACCGGGACTATTTCAGATACGCAGTATTTT. It encodes CASRTGTISDTQYF.

Details on this clone: The conserved phenylalanine or tryptophan is not found at the CDR3 terminus, so this likely reflects a read error. The DNA is left out, because the CDR3 cannot be placed on it with certainty; the CDR3 is given as TCRdb lists it. V gene TRBV5-8 combines with J gene TRBJ2-7; the table's D gene call, TRBD2, was not cross checked with the DNA. Germline V gene lookup returns CDR1 SGHTS and CDR2 YDEGEE. The CDR3 adds up to 8 amino acids, both ends counted. This CDR3 reads CASSPVFL.

The table lists this clone with a few counts. This rearrangement joins TRBV7-9 to TRBJ2-7, with 13 bases lining up with TRBD2. The CDR3 totals 19 residues. V lost 4 bases and J lost 2; bases outside the gene matches: 14. Germline V gene lookup returns CDR1 SEHNR and CDR2 FQNEAQ (reference sequence). DNA of the CDR3: TGTGCCAGCAGCTCCCTTTTAAGGACTAGCGGGAGAGGGGCCTACGAGCAGTACTTC. Residues: CASSSLLRTSGRGAYEQYF.

The chain recombines TRBV7-9 with TRBJ2-7, with 10 bases matching TRBD1. Germline trimming cut 2 bases from V and 6 bases from J; bases unmatched to any gene: 10. The germline gives CDR1 SEHNR, CDR2 FQNEAQ (reference sequence). The CDR3 consists of 16 residues. The CDR3 nucleotides read TGTGCCAGCAGCTTACGGTCGGGGACAGGGGCTGGCGAGCAGTACTTC. Protein: CASSLRSGTGAGEQYF.

The chain joins TRBV18 to TRBJ2-4; D is possibly TRBD1 (6 bases). The V gene's germline CDR1 is KGHSH and CDR2 LQKENI. The CDR3 consists of 16 residues. Trimming stripped 3 bases from V and 0 bases from J, with 12 bases between. The CDR3 sequence: CASSPPRGSAKNIQYF. In DNA form, the CDR3 reads TGTGCCAGCTCACCGCCCAGGGGCTCAGCCAAAAACATTCAGTACTTC.

The chain carries TRBV19 and TRBJ2-7; TRBD2 agrees at 9 bases. The junction had 5 bases not matched to a gene; V was cut back by 9 bases and J by 2 bases. Germline CDR1 is LNHDA and CDR2 is SQIVND (reference sequence). The CDR3 loop spans 13 amino acids. The DNA of the CDR3 is TGTGCCAGGAGAGCGGGAGGCGCCTACGAGCAGTACTTC. Protein product: CARRAGGAYEQYF.

The chain has TRBV27 and TRBJ2-7; 9 positions agree with TRBD1. Germline loops: CDR1 MNHEY, CDR2 SMNVEV (reference sequence). The trim removed 2 bases at V and 7 bases at J, leaving 6 bases unmatched. The length of the CDR3 is 14 residues. CDR3 sequence (DNA): TGTGCCAGCAGTTTAAACAGGGGGCTTTATGAGCAGTACTTC. Translated: CASSLNRGLYEQYF.

This chain connects TRBV27 to TRBJ2-7, with 8 bases lining up with TRBD2. The length of the CDR3 is 14 residues. The germline CDR1 and CDR2 sequences are MNHEY and SMNVEV (reference sequence). J gave up 6 bases and V 4 bases, and 8 bases lay outside the gene matches. In nucleotides, the CDR3 is TGTGCCAGCAGTTGCGGGACTAGTAAATGCGAGCAGTACTTC. Translation: CASSCGTSKCEQYF.